This T cell receptor (beta chain) comes out of a study of beta chain features in type 1 diabetes. Trimming stripped 9 bases from V and 4 bases from J, with 16 bases between. The CDR3 length is 13 residues. CDR1 is KGHSH and CDR2 is LQKENI in the germline V gene. Note on this clone: The target antigen is unknown.

The study's findings and limits: For Type 1 diabetes patients, all four CD4+ subsets carried TCRB CDR3s that were moderately but significantly shorter.

Reverse transcription of all isolated RNA meant that expressed TCRB transcripts were sequenced. Sequenced naive, central memory and regulatory T cell samples produced an average of around 3.8 million reads. Profiled with immunoSEQ multiplex PCR; TCRdb holds only in-frame clones, not every one. This table holds 680,000 or so clones, roughly 13% found once. The receptor was isolated from a young man with type 1 diabetes. Sample: naive CD4+ T cells from blood. This chain links TRBV18 with TRBJ2-7; no clear D gene. The CDR3 DNA reads TGTGCCAGTTCCTCGGGCCGATTTTACGAGCAGTACTTC. It translates to CASSSGRFYEQYF.